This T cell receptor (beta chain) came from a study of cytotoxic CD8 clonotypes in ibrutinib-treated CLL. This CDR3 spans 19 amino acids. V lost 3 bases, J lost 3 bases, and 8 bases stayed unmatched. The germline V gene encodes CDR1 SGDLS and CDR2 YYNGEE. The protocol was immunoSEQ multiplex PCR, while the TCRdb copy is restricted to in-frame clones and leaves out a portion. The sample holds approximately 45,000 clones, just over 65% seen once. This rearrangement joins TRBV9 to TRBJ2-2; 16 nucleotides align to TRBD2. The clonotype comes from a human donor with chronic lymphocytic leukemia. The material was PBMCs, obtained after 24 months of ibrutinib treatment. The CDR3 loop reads CASSDPGLAGGRDTGELFF. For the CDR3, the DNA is TGTGCCAGCAGCGATCCGGGACTAGCGGGAGGGAGGGACACCGGGGAGCTGTTTTTT.